This TCR beta chain stems from a study of T cell repertoires in cytomegalovirus infection. TCRdb ran MiXCR on the reads and lists one entry per CDR3 protein. The data contain hundreds of thousands of distinct CDR3 sequences, 20% to 25% of them singletons. V shed 0 bases and J shed 3 bases, with 11 bases lying between them. CDR1 LGHDT and CDR2 YNNKEL come from the germline V gene (reference sequence). The CDR3 runs 16 residues. Sequencing was done on a sample of CD8+ T cells from PBMCs. The chain uses TRBV3-1 and TRBJ2-2; TRBD2 might be the D (6 bases). This TCR was sampled from a human donor in good health (CMV status not recorded). Some clones in this sample may be carry-over from other donors' samples. DNA for the CDR3: TGTGCCAGCAGCCAAGACGACGGGGGAGACACCGGGGAGCTGTTTTTT. Translating it yields CASSQDDGGDTGELFF.